The 27 T cell receptor beta chains in this list originate from one sample, sequenced in a study of a mutant IDH1 vaccine in newly diagnosed glioma. The data were produced by immunoSEQ multiplex PCR, yet TCRdb's version contains in-frame clones alone and is incomplete. The table lists roughly 32,000 clones, 89% of them singletons. As to time point: week 47, end of study. The content of each vaccine dose was 300 ug of mutant IDH1 20-mer peptide, and topical imiquimod accompanied it. No antigen has been identified for these receptors. The sample consisted of PBMCs, taken from a glioma patient whose treatment included an IDH1 peptide vaccine. These receptor sequences come from a man aged 35-49 years with glioma.

The J gene is TRBJ1-3, the V gene TRBV7-2; D perhaps matches TRBD1 (6 bases). The CDR3 spans 15 residues. Deletions cut 4 bases from V and 7 bases from J, with 17 bases between. Looked up from germline, CDR1 is SGHTA and CDR2 is FQGNSA. CDR3 loop: CASSSGQLKTNTIYF. CDR3 nucleotides: TGTGCCAGCAGCTCCGGACAGTTAAAAACGAACACCATATATTTT.

The gene calls are TRBV6-1 and TRBJ2-6; possible D gene TRBD2, 6 bases. Trimming stripped 0 bases from V and 2 bases from J, with 8 bases between. The CDR3 runs 16 residues. Germline V gives CDR1 MNHNS, CDR2 SASEGT. CDR3: CASSEASGAGANVLTF. CDR3 DNA sequence: TGTGCCAGCAGTGAAGCGTCGGGGGCTGGGGCCAACGTCCTGACTTTC.

This clone was counted once. This rearrangement joins TRBV2 to TRBJ1-2, with 10 nucleotides matching TRBD1. J lost 0 bases, V lost 6 bases, and 4 bases had no gene match. This CDR3 is 15 amino acids long. CDR1 and CDR2 from the germline V gene are SNHLY and FYNNEI. The DNA for the CDR3 is TGTGCCAGCAGGGGGACAGGGGAAGCTAACTATGGCTACACCTTC. Its protein product is CASRGTGEANYGYTF.

This chain links TRBV11-3 with TRBJ1-4; the match to TRBD1 covers 11 bases. V shed 5 bases, J shed 7 bases, and the junction held 9 bases outside the gene matches. There are 16 residues in the CDR3. Per the germline V gene, CDR1 is SGHNT and CDR2 is YENEEA. The CDR3 spells CASSRDPGTGGEKLFF. CDR3 DNA sequence: TGTGCCAGCAGCCGAGATCCCGGGACAGGGGGTGAAAAACTGTTTTTT.

The chain uses TRBV29-1 and TRBJ2-1; TRBD1 is a possible D gene (5 bases). The CDR3 covers 15 residues. Trimming pared 6 bases from V and 2 bases from J, leaving 17 bases between. Germline lookup yields CDR1 SQVTM and CDR2 ANQGSEA. CDR3 coding DNA: TGCAGCGTCATCTCCCAGGTGGGGCCCTACAATGAGCAGTTCTTC. This sequence encodes CSVISQVGPYNEQFF.

The chain employs TRBV6-1 and TRBJ1-5, with 7 bases matching TRBD1. The germline V gene encodes CDR1 MNHNS and CDR2 SASEGT. This CDR3 has 14 amino acids. Trimming removed 5 bases from V and 3 bases from J; junction bases left unmatched: 4. The CDR3 reads CASSSTGANQPQHF. CDR3 nucleotides: TGTGCCAGCAGTTCCACAGGGGCCAATCAGCCCCAGCATTTT.

The chain uses TRBV19 and TRBJ1-5; D is undetermined. The germline V gene encodes CDR1 LNHDA and CDR2 SQIVND (reference sequence). Trimming stripped 3 bases from V and 5 bases from J, with 11 bases between. The CDR3 length is 14 residues. CDR3 sequence: CASSIYQDYQPQHF. The CDR3 DNA reads TGTGCCAGTAGTATCTACCAGGACTATCAGCCCCAGCATTTT.

The CDR3 nucleotides are TGTGCCAGCAGCTTATCGGCCCCCGGGGCCTCCTACGAGCAGTACTTC. Its translation: CASSLSAPGASYEQYF. The chain is built from TRBV7-6 and TRBJ2-7; the D call may be TRBD1 or TRBD2 (5 bases each). CDR1 is SGHVS, CDR2 FNYEAQ, per germline. The CDR3 consists of 16 residues. V was trimmed by 2 bases and J by 0 bases, leaving 14 bases between them.

The chain has TRBV27 and TRBJ2-1; 11 bases map to TRBD2. The ends lost 7 bases at V and 3 bases at J; junction bases unmatched: 8. This CDR3 is 16 amino acids long. Germline CDR1 is MNHEY and CDR2 is SMNVEV (reference sequence). For the CDR3, the DNA is TGTGCCAGCACGCCTGGGACTAGCGGCTACTACAATGAGCAGTTCTTC. This encodes CASTPGTSGYYNEQFF.

V is TRBV5-1 and J is TRBJ1-3; D not certain. The CDR3 is 14 residues long. The germline V gene has CDR1 SGHRS and CDR2 YFSETQ. Trimming took off 2 bases at V and 0 bases at J, with 6 bases between the two ends. The CDR3 DNA reads as TGCGCCAGCAGCTTTGAAGGCTCTGGAAACACCATATATTTT. It translates to CASSFEGSGNTIYF.

The chain links TRBV2 to TRBJ2-2; D is unresolved. V lost 2 bases to trimming and J lost 7 bases, with 8 bases between them. The V gene's germline CDR1 is SNHLY and CDR2 FYNNEI. The CDR3 extends over 13 amino acids. CDR3 loop: CASSEKIFGELFF. In nucleotides, the CDR3 is TGTGCCAGCAGTGAAAAAATATTCGGGGAGCTGTTTTTT.

A single count supports this clone. V gene TRBV28 combines with J gene TRBJ1-2, with TRBD1 matching 8 bases. The CDR3 covers 15 residues. Per germline, CDR1 MDHEN and CDR2 SYDVKM. With V trimmed by 6 bases and J by 0 bases, 6 bases remained unmatched. CDR3 coding DNA: TGTGCCAGCAGAGAACAGGGGGTCACTAACTATGGCTACACCTTC. It is translated as CASREQGVTNYGYTF.

The V call is TRBV5-1, the J call TRBJ2-2; D is perhaps TRBD1 (6 bases). CDR1 is SGHRS and CDR2 is YFSETQ in the germline V gene. The CDR3 covers 16 residues. The V end lost 0 bases, the J end lost 3 bases, and 12 bases lay between the germline ends. The CDR3 region is CASSLAEQGYTGELFF. CDR3 sequence (DNA): TGCGCCAGCAGCTTGGCCGAGCAGGGGTACACCGGGGAGCTGTTTTTT.

The chain uses TRBV6-4 and TRBJ2-5; 8 bases match TRBD1. Judging by the DNA end, TRBJ2-7 fits better; the J call may be wrong. The length of the CDR3 is 13 residues. Germline lookup yields CDR1 MRHNA and CDR2 SNTAGT. The CDR3 loop is CASVDRDAYEQYF. As DNA, the CDR3 is TGTGCCAGTGTGGACAGGGATGCCTACGAGCAGTACTTC.

The J gene is TRBJ1-1, the V gene TRBV19; tentatively, D is TRBD1 (5 bases). This CDR3 has 13 residues. Deletions cut 7 bases from V and 0 bases from J, with 9 bases between. Looked up from germline, CDR1 is LNHDA and CDR2 is SQIVND (reference sequence). The CDR3 coding sequence is TGTGCCAGTATGAGAGGGGTGAACACTGAAGCTTTCTTT. It is translated as CASMRGVNTEAFF.

The chain combines TRBV28 with TRBJ1-1; D call uncertain. Germline V gene data show CDR1 as MDHEN and CDR2 as SYDVKM. V lost 5 bases to trimming and J lost 0 bases, with 13 bases between them. The CDR3 is 15 residues long. The CDR3 DNA reads as TGTGCCAGCAGTCTTCCGGATTCTATGAACACTGAAGCTTTCTTT. Residues: CASSLPDSMNTEAFF.

This chain connects TRBV7-4 to TRBJ2-1, with 9 bases aligning to TRBD2. This CDR3 region has 18 residues. The trim removed 6 bases at V and 7 bases at J, leaving 19 bases unmatched. Germline V lookup: CDR1 SGHVT, CDR2 SQSDAQ. In nucleotides, the CDR3 is TGTGCCAGCAGAGGCCCCCGGCTAGCGGGGCAGGTTAGGAATGAGCAGTTCTTC. This sequence encodes CASRGPRLAGQVRNEQFF.

The chain joins TRBV2 to TRBJ2-5; no clear D. The CDR3 totals 11 residues. Trimming stripped 7 bases from V and 4 bases from J, with 7 bases between. Germline-derived CDR1 and CDR2 are SNHLY and FYNNEI. The CDR3 loop reads CASIMAETQYF. The DNA for the CDR3 is TGTGCCAGCATAATGGCAGAGACCCAGTACTTC.

This clone showed up just once. The chain uses TRBV18 and TRBJ1-2, with D perhaps TRBD1 (5 bases). Germline values: CDR1 KGHSH, CDR2 LQKENI. Deletions cut 6 bases from V and 8 bases from J, with 25 bases between. The CDR3 is 16 residues long. The CDR3 protein is CASSREERDSRQGYTF. The DNA for the CDR3 is TGTGCCAGCTCTCGAGAGGAACGGGACTCAAGGCAAGGCTACACCTTC.

The V and J genes are TRBV5-6 and TRBJ1-1; a weak D match, TRBD1 (6 bases). The CDR3 has 15 amino acids. Germline values: CDR1 SGHDT, CDR2 YYEEEE. V dropped 5 bases and J dropped 4 bases, with 18 bases sitting between them. CDR3 in DNA: TGTGCCAGCAGTTTGCAGTGGGGGGCCCTCACTGAAGCTTTCTTT. Its protein product is CASSLQWGALTEAFF. The full variable domain, its missing parts supplied by reference TRBV5-6 and TRBJ1-1, is DAGVTQSPTHLIKTRGQQVTLRCSPKSGHDTVSWYQQALGQGPQFIFQYYEEEERQRGNFPDRFSGHQFPNYSSELNVNALLLGDSALYLCASSLQWGALTEAFFGQGTRLTVV.

Written as DNA, the CDR3 is TGCGCCAGCAGCTTGGGAGGCAGGAGCTCCTACAATGAGCAGTTCTTC. Its translation: CASSLGGRSSYNEQFF. This chain joins TRBV5-1 and TRBJ2-1, with unresolved D. The germline V and J ends were trimmed by 0 bases and 0 bases, with 10 bases remaining between them. Germline loops: CDR1 SGHRS, CDR2 YFSETQ. The CDR3 runs 16 residues.

The chain is built from TRBV21-1 and TRBJ1-4; no check of the table's D call, TRBD1, against the DNA was made. TRBV21-1 is deemed a pseudogene. The CDR3 runs 20 residues. CDR3 DNA sequence: TGTGCCAGCAGCAAATGCGGAGGGGACAGGGGCCTCCCAACTAATGAAAAACTGTTTTTT. It codes for CASSKCGGDRGLPTNEKLFF.

This sequence joins TRBV28 and TRBJ2-4; 12 nucleotides align to TRBD2. Looked up from germline, CDR1 is MDHEN and CDR2 is SYDVKM. After removal of 1 base from V and 0 bases from J, the junction contained 10 bases not matched to a gene. This CDR3 comprises 20 residues. CDR3: CASSLFPSGRATGAKNIQYF. The DNA for the CDR3 is TGTGCCAGCAGTTTATTTCCTAGCGGGAGGGCCACGGGAGCCAAAAACATTCAGTACTTC.

V and J are TRBV7-2 and TRBJ2-1; D not certain. The V and J ends lost 5 bases and 0 bases respectively, with 8 bases between them. CDR3 length: 14 residues. Germline CDR1 is SGHTA and CDR2 is FQGNSA. CDR3 nucleotides: TGTGCCAGCAGCCCCGGCTTCTCCTACAATGAGCAGTTCTTC. Its protein product is CASSPGFSYNEQFF.

J is TRBJ2-3 and V is TRBV9; TRBD2 matches 9 bases. This CDR3 is 16 amino acids long. Germline V gene lookup returns CDR1 SGDLS and CDR2 YYNGEE. V was pared by 0 bases and J by 6 bases, with 8 bases of the junction left unmatched. This CDR3 reads CASSVAPGLAGDTQYF. The CDR3 DNA reads TGTGCCAGCAGCGTAGCTCCGGGACTAGCAGGCGATACGCAGTATTTT.

The chain has TRBV4-1 and TRBJ1-3; D is unclear. CDR3 length: 11 amino acids. Germline V lookup: CDR1 MGHRA, CDR2 YSYEKL. V was trimmed by 6 bases and J by 3 bases, leaving 3 bases between them. The CDR3 loop is CASSFGNTIYF. CDR3 DNA sequence: TGCGCCAGCAGTTTTGGAAACACCATATATTTT.

CDR3 loop: CASSPLDSFHQPQHF. The CDR3, as DNA: TGTGCCAGCAGCCCACTAGACAGTTTCCATCAGCCCCAGCATTTT. The J gene is TRBJ1-5, the V gene TRBV7-9; perhaps TRBD1 as D (5 bases). The CDR3 is 15 amino acids. Germline CDR1 and CDR2: SEHNR and FQNEAQ (reference sequence). Trimming pared 5 bases from V and 5 bases from J, leaving 16 bases between.